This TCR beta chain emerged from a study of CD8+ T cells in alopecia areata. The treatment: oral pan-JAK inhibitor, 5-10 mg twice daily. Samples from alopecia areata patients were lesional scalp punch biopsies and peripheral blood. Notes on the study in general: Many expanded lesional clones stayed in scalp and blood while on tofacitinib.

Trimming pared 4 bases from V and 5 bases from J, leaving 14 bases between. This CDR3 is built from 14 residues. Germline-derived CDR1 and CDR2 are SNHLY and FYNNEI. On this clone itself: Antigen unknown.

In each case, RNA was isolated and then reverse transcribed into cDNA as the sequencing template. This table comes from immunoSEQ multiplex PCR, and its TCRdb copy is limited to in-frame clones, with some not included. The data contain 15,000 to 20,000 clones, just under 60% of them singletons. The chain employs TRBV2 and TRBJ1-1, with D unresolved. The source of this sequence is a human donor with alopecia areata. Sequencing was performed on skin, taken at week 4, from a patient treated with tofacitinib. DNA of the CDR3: TGTGCCAGCAGTGTTGAGGGAGGAAGGACTGAAGCTTTCTTT. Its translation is CASSVEGGRTEAFF. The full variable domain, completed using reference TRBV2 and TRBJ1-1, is EPEVTQTPSHQVTQMGQEVILRCVPISNHLYFYWYRQILGQKVEFLVSFYNNEISEKSEIFDDQFSVERPDGSNFTLKIRSTKLEDSAMYFCASSVEGGRTEAFFGQGTRLTVV.